The 12 T cell receptor beta chains below were found in one sample sequenced in a study of T cell responses to AZD1222 COVID-19 vaccine. Assay: immunoSEQ multiplex PCR; the TCRdb copy retains only in-frame clones and omits some. Among just over 150,000 clones, 90% were seen once, and the ten largest hold less than 1.6%. The specimen was peripheral blood, collected 28 days after the second AZD1222 dose. These receptors were collected from an adult who received the AZD1222 COVID-19 vaccine.

J is TRBJ1-5 and V is TRBV2, with D perhaps matching TRBD1 (5 bases). Germline values: CDR1 SNHLY, CDR2 FYNNEI. The CDR3 contains 13 residues. The V and J ends lost 6 bases and 0 bases respectively, with 6 bases between them. CDR3 nucleotide sequence: TGTGCCAGCAGAGACAGTAGCAATCAGCCCCAGCATTTT. It translates to CASRDSSNQPQHF.

The chain couples TRBV27 to TRBJ1-1, with D possibly TRBD1 on 5 matching bases. CDR1 is MNHEY, CDR2 SMNVEV, per germline (reference sequence). This CDR3 region has 12 residues. V dropped 8 bases and J dropped 8 bases, with 15 bases sitting between them. The CDR3 protein is CASVPSRGEAFF. In DNA, the CDR3 is TGTGCCAGCGTCCCCTCTCGGGGGGAAGCTTTCTTT.

V gene TRBV27 combines with J gene TRBJ2-3, with D possibly TRBD2 on 6 matching bases. Trimming removed 2 bases from V and 3 bases from J, with 12 bases in between. The CDR3 runs 15 residues. From germline, CDR1 is MNHEY and CDR2 SMNVEV (reference sequence). The chain's CDR3 is CASSLKGLGTDTQYF. In nucleotides, the CDR3 is TGTGCCAGCAGTTTAAAGGGACTCGGAACAGATACGCAGTATTTT.

This chain joins TRBV5-4 and TRBJ1-2; TRBD1 agrees at 7 bases. V trimming: 2 bases; J trimming: 2 bases; junction bases outside the gene matches: 6. The CDR3 covers 15 residues. Germline lookup yields CDR1 SGHNT and CDR2 YYREEE (reference sequence). The CDR3 DNA is TGTGCCAGCAGCTTTTACGACAGGGCGAACTATGGCTACACCTTC. Its translation: CASSFYDRANYGYTF.

The chain couples TRBV30 to TRBJ1-5; D might be TRBD1 (6 bases). CDR1 and CDR2 (germline): GTSNPN, SVGIG (reference sequence). CDR3 length: 13 amino acids. Deletions cut 7 bases from V and 0 bases from J, with 10 bases between. This CDR3 reads CAFGQHSNQPQHF. DNA of the CDR3: TGTGCCTTTGGACAGCATAGCAATCAGCCCCAGCATTTT. The full variable domain, completed using reference TRBV30 and TRBJ1-5, is SQTIHQWPATLVQPVGSPLSLECTVEGTSNPNLYWYRQAAGRGLQLLFYSVGIGQISSEVPQNLSASRPQDRQFILSSKKLLLSDSGFYLCAFGQHSNQPQHFGDGTRLSIL.

This chain uses TRBV4-2 with TRBJ1-1, with D hard to call. V was clipped by 5 bases and J by 1 base, with 8 bases between them. This CDR3 spans 13 amino acids. Looked up from germline, CDR1 is LGHNA and CDR2 is YNFKEQ. The CDR3 is CASSLAENTEAFF. The DNA for the CDR3 is TGTGCCAGCAGCTTGGCGGAGAACACTGAAGCTTTCTTT.

The CDR3 loop is CASSSHTDQPQHF. The DNA of the CDR3 is TGTGCCAGCAGTTCCCATACAGATCAGCCCCAGCATTTT. This chain joins TRBV27 and TRBJ1-5; D remains ambiguous. The CDR3 has 13 residues. Trimming removed 4 bases at V and 5 bases at J, with 9 bases between. CDR1 MNHEY and CDR2 SMNVEV come from the germline V gene (reference sequence).

This rearrangement joins TRBV7-3 to TRBJ2-3, with D perhaps TRBD2 (5 bases). With 5 bases removed from V and 0 bases from J, the gap between germline ends came to 18 bases. This CDR3 spans 17 amino acids. Germline V lookup: CDR1 SGHTA, CDR2 FQGTGA. CDR3 in amino acids: CASSKGPSGLSTDTQYF. The CDR3 coding sequence is TGTGCCAGCAGCAAAGGCCCCAGCGGCCTCAGCACAGATACGCAGTATTTT.

Only one count was recorded for this clone. The chain joins TRBV30 to TRBJ1-1; TRBD1 matches 9 bases. This CDR3 has 12 residues. The germline gives CDR1 GTSNPN, CDR2 SVGIG (reference sequence). The V segment lost 5 bases and the J segment 6 bases; nucleotides outside the gene matches: 4. The CDR3 coding sequence is TGTGCCTGGCGGACAGGGGAACCTGAAGCTTTCTTT. Its translation is CAWRTGEPEAFF.

The chain couples TRBV7-9 to TRBJ2-7; 10 bases fit TRBD2. The germline V gene has CDR1 SEHNR and CDR2 FQNEAQ (reference sequence). V lost 5 bases and J lost 0; bases outside the gene matches: 10. The CDR3 sequence is 17 residues long. Here the CDR3 DNA reads TGTGCCAGCAGCCTCCCCTTAGCGGGGGGCCACTCCTACGAGCAGTACTTC. Protein: CASSLPLAGGHSYEQYF.

In this sample, this clone turned up a few times. The CDR3 DNA sequence: TGTGCCAGCCGATTGGGACAGGGAAAGTCACCCCTCCACTTT. It yields the protein CASRLGQGKSPLHF. This sequence joins TRBV6-5 and TRBJ1-6; 9 nucleotides match TRBD1. The V and J ends lost 8 bases and 10 bases, in that order; junction bases with no gene match: 9. Germline CDR1 and CDR2: MNHEY and SVGAGI. The CDR3 loop spans 14 amino acids.

The CDR3 sequence is CASSMNGATTDTQYF. In DNA form, the CDR3 reads TGTGCCAGTAGTATGAACGGGGCAACCACAGATACGCAGTATTTT. The chain uses TRBV19 and TRBJ2-3; possibly TRBD1 or TRBD2 for D (5 bases each). Germline V lookup: CDR1 LNHDA, CDR2 SQIVND (reference sequence). Between the trimmed V and J ends, which lost 3 bases and 2 bases, there was a span of 12 bases. The CDR3 is 15 residues long.